A single sample is the source of the 11 T cell receptor beta chains below, sequenced in a study of Tregs in tolerant kidney transplant recipients (dated by TCRdb to the late 2010s). Libraries were constructed by the immunoSEQ multiplex PCR assay. TCRdb mirrors the immuneACCESS table, restricted to in-frame sequences. Some clones are absent from its copies; in checked studies, under half trace to an unresolved V gene, and the reason for the others is unknown. The sample table includes roughly 23,000 clones. The top ten clonotypes cover 3.5% to 5% of the sample. The time point label here, explained by the study, means: 6 months after combined kidney and bone marrow transplant. The transplants used related donors along with nonmyeloablative bone marrow transplantation, and in the human trials mixed chimerism was transient. This specimen was CD4+ T cells from blood (PBMCs), taken 6 months after the transplant. The source is a human patient who received a combined kidney and bone marrow transplant. Following transplantation, T cells from the graft donor may be among those present.

A note on this clone: The CDR3 extends 3 residues past the end of the read, so its final part is completed from the germline J gene. The chain links TRBV7-2 to TRBJ1-5; D may be TRBD1 (5 bases). The CDR3 runs 13 residues. Per germline, CDR1 SGHTA and CDR2 FQGNSA. Trimming left V 2 bases short and J 7 bases short, with 9 bases between. CDR3 DNA (partial): TGTGCCAGCAGCTTATTAGGGGCACAGCCC. Translated: CASSLLGAQP. The CDR3 in full is CASSLLGAQPQHF.

With regard to this clone: The read finishes 3 residues shy of the CDR3 end, and the germline J gene is used to complete it. The genes are TRBV20-1 and TRBJ2-3, with 10 bases fitting TRBD2. CDR3 size: 16 residues. V lost 7 bases to trimming and J lost 1 base; unmatched junction nucleotides: 11. Per germline, CDR1 DFQATT and CDR2 SNEGSKA (reference sequence). This chain's CDR3 is CSGASGSRWGTDTQYF. The DNA read from the CDR3 is TGCAGTGGGGCTAGCGGGAGCAGGTGGGGCACAGATACG.

The CDR3 loop is CASSLVDRRLYGYTF. Incomplete CDR3 DNA: TGTGCCAGCAGCTTAGTGGACAGGCGCCTCTATGGC. The J gene is TRBJ1-2, the V gene TRBV13, with 7 bases fitting TRBD1. The DNA ends 3 residues before the CDR3 does, and the rest of the CDR3 is filled in from the germline J gene. V lost 1 base and J lost 4; bases outside the gene matches: 6. CDR3 size: 15 residues. Germline CDR1 is PRHDT and CDR2 is FYEKMQ (reference sequence).

For this clone: Coverage ceases 3 residues before the CDR3 finishes, and the germline J gene fills in the end. V usage is TRBV20-1 and J usage is TRBJ2-3, with 9 bases identical to TRBD1. Germline values: CDR1 DFQATT, CDR2 SNEGSKA (reference sequence). This CDR3 comprises 12 residues. Trimming cost V 2 bases and J 8 bases; bases outside gene matches: 2. The CDR3 loop reads CSARKTGGTQYF. The sequenced CDR3 bases are TGCAGTGCTAGAAAGACAGGGGGTACG.

CDR3 DNA, as far as it was read: TGTGCCAGTAGTCCACAGGGGGATGGC. Amino acids: CASSPQGDG. The complete CDR3 protein is CASSPQGDGYTF. The chain couples TRBV19 to TRBJ1-2, with 8 bases lining up with TRBD1. Read coverage stops 3 residues before the CDR3 terminus; the germline J gene supplies the remainder. After removal of 5 bases from V and 6 bases from J, the junction contained 2 bases not matched to a gene. There are 12 residues in the CDR3. Germline CDR1 is LNHDA and CDR2 is SQIVND (reference sequence).

The chain's CDR3 is CAWSLGLAGKETQYF. The DNA read from the CDR3 is TGTGCCTGGAGTCTCGGGCTAGCGGGAAAAGAGACC. The gene calls are TRBV30 and TRBJ2-5; 9 bases align to TRBD2. The read terminates 3 residues ahead of where the CDR3 ends, so the germline J gene completes it. With 2 bases clipped from V and 3 bases from J, the junction kept 7 bases outside the gene matches. Germline V gives CDR1 GTSNPN, CDR2 SVGIG (reference sequence). The CDR3 extends over 15 amino acids.

Points on this clone: The sequence runs out 3 residues before the end of the CDR3; the remainder is reconstructed from the germline J gene. The chain uses TRBV6-1 and TRBJ2-7; no clear D. This CDR3 is 15 amino acids long. Germline V gene data show CDR1 as MNHNS and CDR2 as SASEGT. V lost 2 bases to trimming and J lost 0 bases, with 11 bases between them. CDR3 DNA, as far as it was read: TGTGCCAGCAGTGAAAGCCCGGCTAGCTCCTACGAG. Its translation: CASSESPASSYE. The entire CDR3 protein reads CASSESPASSYEQYF.

With regard to this clone: The CDR3 end falls 3 residues outside the read, so it is completed with the germline J gene. The rearrangement links TRBV11-2 to TRBJ2-1; D is perhaps TRBD2 (6 bases). Per the germline V gene, CDR1 is SGHAT and CDR2 is FQNNGV. The CDR3 contains 12 residues. The V end was cut by 3 bases, the J end by 8 bases, with 8 bases between. CDR3 sequence reads: CASSLRGDEQFF. CDR3 DNA (partial): TGTGCCAGCAGCTTGCGGGGCGATGAG.

For this clone: The sequenced fragment ends 3 residues before the CDR3 boundary, so the rest is inferred from the germline J gene. This chain uses TRBV5-1 with TRBJ2-2, with TRBD1 identical over 8 bases. This CDR3 spans 17 amino acids. Germline V gene data show CDR1 as SGHRS and CDR2 as YFSETQ. Trimming at V came to 0 bases and at J to 4 bases, leaving 8 bases not matched to a gene. The chain's CDR3 is CASSLAQQGGSTGELFF. CDR3 DNA (partial): TGCGCCAGCAGCTTGGCCCAACAGGGGGGAAGCACCGGGGAG.

The CDR3: CATRLAGVYEQYF. The CDR3 DNA, read in part, is TGTGCCACTAGACTAGCGGGAGTCTACGAG. This chain uses TRBV10-3 with TRBJ2-7; TRBD2 aligns across 12 bases. The read ends 3 residues early relative to the CDR3; the germline J gene fills the gap. CDR1 and CDR2 (germline): ENHRY, SYGVKD. Unmatched junction bases numbered 4, after V lost 10 bases and J lost 3 bases. The CDR3 runs 13 residues.

A word on this clone: The CDR3 end is not reached by the read, which stops 3 residues before it; the germline J gene fills it in. This chain uses TRBV7-2 with TRBJ1-5; D unclear. Per the germline V gene, CDR1 is SGHTA and CDR2 is FQGNSA. This CDR3 has 13 residues. V gave up 3 bases and J gave up 3 bases, with 6 bases separating them. This CDR3 reads CASSLFVNQPQHF. Incomplete CDR3 DNA: TGTGCCAGCAGCTTGTTCGTCAATCAGCCC.